The sequence of this TCR beta chain was determined in a study of blood T cell repertoires in COVID-19. Donors in Cohort 3 who had recovered were those with two negative PCRs, healthcare professional clearance, or resolution of their symptoms. The V gene lost 4 bases and the J gene lost 0 bases, with 9 bases spanning the gap. The V gene's germline CDR1 is SQVTM and CDR2 ANQGSEA. The CDR3 runs 13 residues. Measured with immunoSEQ multiplex PCR; TCRdb has only the in-frame clones, and not every one. The profile shows some 460,000 clones, roughly nine tenths of them singletons. This sequence joins TRBV29-1 and TRBJ1-1; the D is unclear. The sample comprised PBMCs or T cells enriched from blood (not recorded which). This receptor was obtained from a woman under 30 who had recovered from COVID-19. CDR3 nucleotides: TGCAGCGTTGGCGGTACCATGAACACTGAAGCTTTCTTT. It translates to CSVGGTMNTEAFF.